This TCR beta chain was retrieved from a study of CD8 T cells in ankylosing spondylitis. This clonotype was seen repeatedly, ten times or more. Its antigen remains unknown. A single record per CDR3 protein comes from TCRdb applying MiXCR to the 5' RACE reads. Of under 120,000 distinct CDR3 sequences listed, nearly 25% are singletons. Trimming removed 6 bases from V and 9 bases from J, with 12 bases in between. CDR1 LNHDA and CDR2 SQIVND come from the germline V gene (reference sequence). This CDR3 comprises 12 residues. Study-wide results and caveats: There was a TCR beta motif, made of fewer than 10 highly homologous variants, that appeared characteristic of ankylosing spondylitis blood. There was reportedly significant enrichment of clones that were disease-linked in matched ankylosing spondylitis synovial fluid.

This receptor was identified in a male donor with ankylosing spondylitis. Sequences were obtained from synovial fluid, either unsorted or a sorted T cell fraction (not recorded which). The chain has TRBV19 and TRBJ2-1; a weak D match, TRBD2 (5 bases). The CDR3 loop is CASRTRRGEQFF. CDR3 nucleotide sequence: TGTGCCAGTAGAACTAGGAGAGGTGAGCAGTTCTTC.